This is a list of T cell receptor beta chains from one sample in a study of T cell responses to AZD1222 COVID-19 vaccine. Here immunoSEQ multiplex PCR was the method, and the copy in TCRdb shows in-frame clones only, minus some. The repertoire holds roughly 100,000 clones, with around 90% as singletons. The sample consisted of peripheral blood, taken 28 days after the second AZD1222 dose. The receptors were sampled from an adult who received the AZD1222 COVID-19 vaccine. Both conserved end residues are part of each CDR3. A D gene is named only where the DNA matches it firmly. Expanded clones get a size class; other rows say once, few or many, or leave the size out.

j_gene	abundance	v_gene	d_gene	CDR3aa	CDR3nt
TRBJ2-2	.	TRBV7-3	.	CASSPGSGELFF	TGTGCCAGCAGCCCCGGTAGCGGGGAGCTGTTTTTT
TRBJ2-7	once	TRBV7-9	.	CASSTTPTIYEQYF	TGTGCCAGCAGCACTACCCCGACCATTTACGAGCAGTACTTC
TRBJ2-7	.	TRBV27	TRBD2	CASRVSGLYSYEQYF	TGTGCCAGCAGAGTATCGGGACTATACTCCTACGAGCAGTACTTC
TRBJ2-3	.	TRBV30	.	CAWNLEDPDTQYF	TGTGCCTGGAACCTCGAGGACCCAGATACGCAGTATTTT
TRBJ2-2	.	TRBV30	TRBD2	CAWSYGLAGGSGELFF	TGTGCCTGGAGTTATGGTCTAGCGGGAGGCTCCGGGGAGCTGTTTTTT
TRBJ2-5	.	TRBV11-3	TRBD2	CASSRTSGSGETQYF	TGTGCCAGCAGCAGGACTAGCGGGAGCGGAGAGACCCAGTACTTC
TRBJ1-6	.	TRBV18	.	CASSPGTGQNSPLHF	TGTGCCAGCTCACCAGGAACAGGGCAGAATTCACCCCTCCACTTT
TRBJ1-3	.	TRBV28	.	CASTPIGSMSSGNTIYF	TGTGCCAGCACCCCTATCGGGTCCATGAGCTCTGGAAACACCATATATTTT
TRBJ2-7	.	TRBV4-1	.	CASSQEALERSYEQYF	TGCGCCAGCAGCCAAGAGGCACTAGAGAGATCCTACGAGCAGTACTTC
TRBJ1-6	.	TRBV6-1	.	CASSDETSITDSPLHF	TGTGCCAGCAGTGACGAGACATCAATAACGGATTCACCCCTCCACTTT
TRBJ1-2	.	TRBV28	TRBD1	CASRSQGGYGYTF	TGTGCCAGCAGATCACAGGGGGGCTATGGCTACACCTTC
TRBJ1-3	.	TRBV4-1	.	CASSQVVGRNTIYF	TGCGCCAGCAGCCAAGTGGTCGGGAGAAACACCATATATTTT
TRBJ2-1	.	TRBV6-4	TRBD2	CASSDERESSYNEQFF	TGTGCCAGCAGTGACGAGCGGGAGTCTTCCTACAATGAGCAGTTCTTC
TRBJ1-1	.	TRBV6-5	.	CASSYSILQVTEAFF	TGTGCCAGCAGTTACTCGATTCTCCAAGTTACTGAAGCTTTCTTT
TRBJ2-7	.	TRBV28	.	CASSFMGRESYEQYF	TGTGCCAGCAGTTTCATGGGTCGGGAGAGTTACGAGCAGTACTTC
TRBJ2-7	.	TRBV3-1/TRBV3-2	.	CASSPYWNGSYEQYF	TGTGCCAGCAGCCCGTACTGGAACGGCTCCTACGAGCAGTACTTC
TRBJ2-7	.	TRBV19	.	CASSIDIAYEQYF	TGTGCCAGTAGTATCGACATAGCCTACGAGCAGTACTTC
TRBJ2-1	.	TRBV9	TRBD1	CASSVAKDRGPGYNEQFF	TGTGCCAGCAGCGTAGCGAAAGACAGGGGGCCCGGCTACAATGAGCAGTTCTTC
TRBJ2-7	.	TRBV3-1/TRBV3-2	TRBD2	CASSQDCAGGPGHEQYF	TGTGCCAGCAGCCAAGATTGCGCGGGAGGGCCAGGCCACGAGCAGTACTTC
TRBJ2-3	.	TRBV7-3	TRBD2	CASSLRGGRAADTDTQYF	TGTGCCAGCAGCTTAAGGGGCGGGAGGGCCGCAGACACAGATACGCAGTATTTT
TRBJ2-7	once	TRBV5-1	TRBD2	CASSSDSGSYEQYF	TGCGCCAGCAGCTCGGATAGCGGGAGTTACGAGCAGTACTTC
TRBJ1-1	few	TRBV3-1/TRBV3-2	TRBD1	CASSSGQAEAFF	TGTGCCAGCAGCTCTGGACAGGCTGAAGCTTTCTTT
TRBJ1-2	.	TRBV7-9	.	CASSDQVLDGYTF	TGTGCCAGCAGTGATCAGGTTCTAGATGGCTACACCTTC
TRBJ1-5	.	TRBV7-8	.	CASSLSAGGVLPLPQHF	TGTGCCAGCAGCCTATCAGCCGGGGGGGTGCTGCCGCTGCCCCAGCATTTT
TRBJ2-7	.	TRBV13	TRBD2	CASSLRTSGYEQYF	TGTGCCAGCAGCTTACGGACTAGCGGCTACGAGCAGTACTTC
TRBJ2-7	.	TRBV7-9	TRBD1	CASRQDRDNEQYF	TGTGCCAGCAGACAGGACAGGGATAACGAGCAGTACTTC
TRBJ1-2	.	TRBV3-1/TRBV3-2	.	CASSQYIQGSGYTF	TGTGCCAGCAGCCAATATATACAGGGATCTGGCTACACCTTC
TRBJ2-7	.	TRBV19	.	CASSKQADSYEQYF	TGTGCCAGTAGTAAACAGGCAGACTCCTACGAGCAGTACTTC
TRBJ1-6	.	TRBV6-1	.	CASSGDGDSSYNSPLHF	TGTGCCAGCAGTGGAGACGGGGATAGCTCCTATAATTCACCCCTCCACTTT
TRBJ1-2	.	TRBV6-4	.	CASSEYNDGAYGYTF	TGTGCCAGCAGTGAGTACAATGACGGAGCCTATGGCTACACCTTC
TRBJ2-7	.	TRBV18	TRBD2	CASSPSGGSYEQYF	TGTGCCAGCTCACCTAGCGGGGGATCCTACGAGCAGTACTTC
TRBJ1-1	.	TRBV19	.	CASRTTGPGTEAFF	TGTGCCAGTAGGACTACAGGCCCAGGGACTGAAGCTTTCTTT
TRBJ2-5	.	TRBV4-2	.	CASSPLWTRGRETQYF	TGTGCCAGCAGCCCCCTGTGGACCCGGGGAAGAGAGACCCAGTACTTC
TRBJ2-3	few	TRBV11-3	.	CASSLSSGTDTQYF	TGTGCCAGCAGCTTAAGCAGCGGCACAGATACGCAGTATTTT
TRBJ1-5	.	TRBV28	TRBD1	CASSYLQGDDQPQHF	TGTGCCAGCAGTTATCTTCAGGGGGACGATCAGCCCCAGCATTTT
TRBJ2-7	.	TRBV15	TRBD1	CATSIGQAPPNEQYF	TGTGCCACCAGCATCGGACAGGCCCCACCTAACGAGCAGTACTTC
TRBJ1-2	.	TRBV6-4	TRBD1	CASSARDRENYGYTF	TGTGCCAGCAGTGCCCGGGACAGAGAAAACTATGGCTACACCTTC
TRBJ1-2	.	TRBV11-1	TRBD1	CASNGQGAGGYTF	TGTGCCAGCAACGGACAGGGGGCTGGTGGCTACACCTTC
TRBJ1-1	.	TRBV10-3	.	CAISERTSPEAFF	TGTGCCATCAGTGAGAGAACCAGCCCCGAAGCTTTCTTT
TRBJ2-3	once	TRBV6-5	TRBD1	CASSYSGQGADTQYF	TGTGCCAGCAGTTACTCCGGACAGGGGGCGGATACGCAGTATTTT
TRBJ1-4	.	TRBV27	.	CASRSGSEKLFF	TGTGCCAGCCGATCAGGGAGTGAAAAACTGTTTTTT
TRBJ1-2	.	TRBV29-1	TRBD1	CSAIGQGHGYTF	TGCAGCGCTATAGGACAGGGCCATGGCTACACCTTC
TRBJ2-1	.	TRBV29-1	TRBD2	CSVEVSGTPNEQFF	TGCAGCGTTGAAGTTAGCGGGACACCCAATGAGCAGTTCTTC
TRBJ2-5	.	TRBV27	TRBD1	CASSFSSTGLETQYF	TGTGCCAGCAGTTTCTCATCGACAGGGTTGGAGACCCAGTACTTC
TRBJ1-4	.	TRBV6-1	.	CASSEVFGREKLFF	TGTGCCAGCAGTGAGGTTTTCGGGCGTGAAAAACTGTTTTTT
TRBJ2-3	once	TRBV19	.	CASTLSTDTQYF	TGTGCCAGTACCCTAAGCACAGATACGCAGTATTTT
TRBJ1-1	.	TRBV28	.	CASTENTEAFF	TGTGCCAGCACGGAGAACACTGAAGCTTTCTTT
TRBJ2-3	.	TRBV28	.	CASSFFGLQQQQYF	TGTGCCAGCAGTTTTTTCGGCTTACAACAACAGCAGTATTTT